This section outlines one T cell receptor (beta chain) sequence together with its context. Its specificity is not known. The data originate from a study of Ad26.COV2.S vaccination and SARS-CoV-2 variants. On the study more broadly: Ad26.COV2.S given intramuscularly, once or twice 56 days apart.

The assay was immunoSEQ multiplex PCR, and TCRdb's table has in-frame clones only and misses some. The data show more than 300,000 clones, roughly 90% seen once. Regarding the study as a whole: Substantial breadth was reported for post-vaccination spike-specific CD8+ and CD4+ T cells.

Treatment meaning: about 20 received Ad26.COV2.S at low or high dose, single or two shots; about 5 received placebo; per-sample allocation not given. Sampling happened 63 days after the first vaccine or placebo injection. Spike of the Wuhan-strain SARS-CoV-2 was expressed by an Ad26 vector, which formed the vaccine. V gave up 1 base and J gave up 4 bases, with 4 bases separating them. Germline-derived CDR1 and CDR2 are KGHSH and LQKENI. The CDR3 extends over 13 amino acids. Sequenced here: peripheral blood, sampled in a trial of Ad26.COV2.S vaccine versus placebo. The chain recombines TRBV18 with TRBJ2-2; D call uncertain. This TCR derives from a person between 18 and 59 years old who received the Ad26.COV2.S COVID-19 vaccine or a placebo. The chain's CDR3 is CASSPRVTGELFF. In DNA, the CDR3 is TGTGCCAGCTCACCACGGGTCACCGGGGAGCTGTTTTTT.